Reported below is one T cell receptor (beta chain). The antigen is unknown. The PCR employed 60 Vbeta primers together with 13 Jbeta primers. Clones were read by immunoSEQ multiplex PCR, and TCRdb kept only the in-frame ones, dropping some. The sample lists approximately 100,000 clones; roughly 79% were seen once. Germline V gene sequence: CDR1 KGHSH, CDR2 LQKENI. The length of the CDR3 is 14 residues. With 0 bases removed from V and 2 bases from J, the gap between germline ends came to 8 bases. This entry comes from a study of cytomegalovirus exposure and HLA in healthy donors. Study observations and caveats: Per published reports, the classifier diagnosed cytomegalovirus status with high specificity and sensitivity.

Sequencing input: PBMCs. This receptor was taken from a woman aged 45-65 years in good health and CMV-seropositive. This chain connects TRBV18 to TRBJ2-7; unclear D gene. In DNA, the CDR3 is TGTGCCAGCTCACCACCCAGTAACACCTACGAGCAGTACTTC. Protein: CASSPPSNTYEQYF.